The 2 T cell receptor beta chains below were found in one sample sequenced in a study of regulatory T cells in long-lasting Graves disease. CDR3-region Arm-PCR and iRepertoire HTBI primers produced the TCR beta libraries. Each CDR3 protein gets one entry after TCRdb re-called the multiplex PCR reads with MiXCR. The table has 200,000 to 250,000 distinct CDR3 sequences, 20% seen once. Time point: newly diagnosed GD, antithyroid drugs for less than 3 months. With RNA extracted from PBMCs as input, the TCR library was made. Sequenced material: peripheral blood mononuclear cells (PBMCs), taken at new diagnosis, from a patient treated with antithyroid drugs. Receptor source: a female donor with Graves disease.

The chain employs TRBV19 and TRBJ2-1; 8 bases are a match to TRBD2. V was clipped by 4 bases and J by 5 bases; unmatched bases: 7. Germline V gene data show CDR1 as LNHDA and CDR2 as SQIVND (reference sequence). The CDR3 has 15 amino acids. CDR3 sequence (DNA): TGTGCCAGTAGTAAGGGCGGGGGGCAGAACAATGAGCAGTTCTTC. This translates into CASSKGGGQNNEQFF.

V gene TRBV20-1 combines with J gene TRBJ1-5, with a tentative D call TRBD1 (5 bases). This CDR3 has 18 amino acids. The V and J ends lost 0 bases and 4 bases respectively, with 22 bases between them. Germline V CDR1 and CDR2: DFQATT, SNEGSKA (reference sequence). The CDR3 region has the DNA TGCAGTGCTAGAGAAACCAGGCCGGGGCGGGAATTAAATCAGCCCCAGCATTTT. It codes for CSARETRPGRELNQPQHF.